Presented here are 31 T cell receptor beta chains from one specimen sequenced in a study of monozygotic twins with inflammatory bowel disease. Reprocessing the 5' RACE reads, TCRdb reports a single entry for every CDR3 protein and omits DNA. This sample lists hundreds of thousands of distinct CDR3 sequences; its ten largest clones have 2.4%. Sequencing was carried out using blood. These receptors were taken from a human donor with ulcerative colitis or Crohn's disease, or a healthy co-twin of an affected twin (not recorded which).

The chain's CDR3 is CASSPPGGRSTDTQYF. The chain links TRBV18 to TRBJ2-3. The CDR3 loop spans 16 amino acids. The V gene's germline CDR1 is KGHSH and CDR2 LQKENI.

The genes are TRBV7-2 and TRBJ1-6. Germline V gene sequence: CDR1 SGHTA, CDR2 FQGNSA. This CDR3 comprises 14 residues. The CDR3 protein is CASSLTPSNSPLHF.

CDR3 protein: CAWSRQGTVKNIQYF. This chain joins TRBV30 and TRBJ2-4; with no DNA, the TCRdb D assignment of TRBD1 cannot be verified. CDR1 and CDR2 from the germline V gene are GTSNPN and SVGIG (reference sequence). The CDR3 has 15 amino acids.

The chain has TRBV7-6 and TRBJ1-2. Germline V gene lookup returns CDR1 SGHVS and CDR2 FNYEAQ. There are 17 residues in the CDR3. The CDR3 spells CASSLEAPGPSKRGYTF.

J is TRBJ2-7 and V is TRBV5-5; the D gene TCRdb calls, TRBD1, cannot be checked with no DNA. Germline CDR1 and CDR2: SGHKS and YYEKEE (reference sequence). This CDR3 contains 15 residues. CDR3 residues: CASSLATGGTYEQYF.

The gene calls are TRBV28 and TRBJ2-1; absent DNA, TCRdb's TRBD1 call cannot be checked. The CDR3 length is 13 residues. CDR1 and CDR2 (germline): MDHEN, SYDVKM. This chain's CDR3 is CASWTGAYNGQFF. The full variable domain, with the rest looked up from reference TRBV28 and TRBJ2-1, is DVKVTQSSRYLVKRTGEKVFLECVQDMDHENMFWYRQDPGLGLRLIYFSYDVKMKEKGDIPEGYSVSREKKERFSLILESASTNQTSMYLCASWTGAYNGQFFGPGTRLTVL.

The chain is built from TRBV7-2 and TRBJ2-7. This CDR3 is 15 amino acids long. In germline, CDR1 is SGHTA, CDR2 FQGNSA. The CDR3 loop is CASSLSSLLSYEQYF. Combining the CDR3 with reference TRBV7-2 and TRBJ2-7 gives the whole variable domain GAGVSQSPSNKVTEKGKDVELRCDPISGHTALYWYRQSLGQGLEFLIYFQGNSAPDKSGLPSDRFSAERTGGSVSTLTIQRTQQEDSAVYLCASSLSSLLSYEQYFGPGTRLTVT.

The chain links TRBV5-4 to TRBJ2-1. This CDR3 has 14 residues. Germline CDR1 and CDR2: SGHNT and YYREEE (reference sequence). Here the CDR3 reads CASSLAPEYNEQFF. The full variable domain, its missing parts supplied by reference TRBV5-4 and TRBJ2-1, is ETGVTQSPTHLIKTRGQQVTLRCSSQSGHNTVSWYQQALGQGPQFIFQYYREEENGRGNFPPRFSGLQFPNYSSELNVNALELDDSALYLCASSLAPEYNEQFFGPGTRLTVL.

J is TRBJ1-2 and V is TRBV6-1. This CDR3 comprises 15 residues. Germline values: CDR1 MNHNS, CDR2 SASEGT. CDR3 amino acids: CASSPTGRPWHGYTF.

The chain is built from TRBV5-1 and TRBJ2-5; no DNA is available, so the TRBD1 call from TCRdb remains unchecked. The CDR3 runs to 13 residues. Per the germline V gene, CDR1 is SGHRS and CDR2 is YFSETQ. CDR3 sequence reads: CASSFLQGETQYF. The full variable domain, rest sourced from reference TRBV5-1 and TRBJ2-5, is KAGVTQTPRYLIKTRGQQVTLSCSPISGHRSVSWYQQTPGQGLQFLFEYFSETQRNKGNFPGRFSGRQFSNSRSEMNVSTLELGDSALYLCASSFLQGETQYFGPGTRLLVL.

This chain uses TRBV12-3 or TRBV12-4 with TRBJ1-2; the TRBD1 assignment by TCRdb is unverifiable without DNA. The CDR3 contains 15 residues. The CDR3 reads CASSLSSTGGYGYTF.

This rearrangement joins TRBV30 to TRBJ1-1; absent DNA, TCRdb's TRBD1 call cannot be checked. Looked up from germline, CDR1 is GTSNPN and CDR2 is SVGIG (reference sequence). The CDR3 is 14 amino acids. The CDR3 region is CAWRSGRANTEAFF. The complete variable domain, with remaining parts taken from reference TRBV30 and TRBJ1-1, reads SQTIHQWPATLVQPVGSPLSLECTVEGTSNPNLYWYRQAAGRGLQLLFYSVGIGQISSEVPQNLSASRPQDRQFILSSKKLLLSDSGFYLCAWRSGRANTEAFFGQGTRLTVV.

CDR3 region: CSARAGTDTQYF. The chain combines TRBV20-1 with TRBJ2-3; TCRdb gives TRBD1 as the D gene, but with no DNA this cannot be confirmed. The germline V gene has CDR1 DFQATT and CDR2 SNEGSKA (reference sequence). The CDR3 length is 12 residues.

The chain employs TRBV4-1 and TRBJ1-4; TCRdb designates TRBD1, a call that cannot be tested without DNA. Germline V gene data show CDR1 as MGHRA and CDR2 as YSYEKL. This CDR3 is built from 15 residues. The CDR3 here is CASSQEGTPGGKLFF.

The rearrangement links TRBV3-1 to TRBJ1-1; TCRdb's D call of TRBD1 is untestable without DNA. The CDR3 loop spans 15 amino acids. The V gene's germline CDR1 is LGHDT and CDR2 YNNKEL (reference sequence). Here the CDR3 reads CASSPSGTGAAEAFF.

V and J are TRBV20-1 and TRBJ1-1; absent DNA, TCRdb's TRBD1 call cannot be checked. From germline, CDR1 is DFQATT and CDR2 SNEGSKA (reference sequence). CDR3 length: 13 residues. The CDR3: CSARDRTGLEAFF.

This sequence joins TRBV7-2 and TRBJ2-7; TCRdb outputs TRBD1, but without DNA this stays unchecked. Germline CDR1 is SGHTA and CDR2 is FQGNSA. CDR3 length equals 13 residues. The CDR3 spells CASVLVWGSEQYF.

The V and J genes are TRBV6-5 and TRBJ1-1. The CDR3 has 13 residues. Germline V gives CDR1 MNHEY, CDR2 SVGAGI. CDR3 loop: CASRFTEYTEAFF.

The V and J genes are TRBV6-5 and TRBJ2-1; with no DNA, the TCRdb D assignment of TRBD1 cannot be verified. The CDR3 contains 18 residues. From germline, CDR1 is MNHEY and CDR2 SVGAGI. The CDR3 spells CASSYSRQGVNPHNEQFF.

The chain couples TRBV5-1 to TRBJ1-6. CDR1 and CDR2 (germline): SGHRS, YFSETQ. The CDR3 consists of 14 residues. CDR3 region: CASSLEEGNSPLHF.

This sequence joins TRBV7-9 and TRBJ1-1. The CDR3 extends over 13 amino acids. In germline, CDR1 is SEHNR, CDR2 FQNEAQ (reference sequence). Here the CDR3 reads CTSSVNTDTEAFF.

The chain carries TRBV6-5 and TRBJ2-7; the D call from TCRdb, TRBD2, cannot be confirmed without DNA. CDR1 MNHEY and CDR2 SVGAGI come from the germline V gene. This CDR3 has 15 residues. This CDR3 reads CASSYAAGGPDEQYF.

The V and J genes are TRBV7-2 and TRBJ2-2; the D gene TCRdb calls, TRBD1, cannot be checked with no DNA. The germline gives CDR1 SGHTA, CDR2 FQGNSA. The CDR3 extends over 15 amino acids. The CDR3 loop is CASSFGTTNTGELFF.

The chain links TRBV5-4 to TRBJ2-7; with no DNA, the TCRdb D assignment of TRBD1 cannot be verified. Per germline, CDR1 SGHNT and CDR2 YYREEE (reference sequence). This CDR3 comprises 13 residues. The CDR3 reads CASSPSGNYEQYF.

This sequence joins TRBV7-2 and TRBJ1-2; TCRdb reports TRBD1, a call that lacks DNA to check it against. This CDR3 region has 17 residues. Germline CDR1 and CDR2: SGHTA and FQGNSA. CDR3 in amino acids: CASSLTPWGAVGYGYTF.

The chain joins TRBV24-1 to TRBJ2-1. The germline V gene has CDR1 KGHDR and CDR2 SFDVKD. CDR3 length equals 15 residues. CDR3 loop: CATSAAGGSYNEQFF.

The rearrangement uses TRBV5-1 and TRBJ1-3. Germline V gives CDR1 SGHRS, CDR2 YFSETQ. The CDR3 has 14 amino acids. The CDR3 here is CASSLEGSGNTIYF. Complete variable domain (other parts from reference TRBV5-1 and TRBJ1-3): KAGVTQTPRYLIKTRGQQVTLSCSPISGHRSVSWYQQTPGQGLQFLFEYFSETQRNKGNFPGRFSGRQFSNSRSEMNVSTLELGDSALYLCASSLEGSGNTIYFGEGSWLTVV.

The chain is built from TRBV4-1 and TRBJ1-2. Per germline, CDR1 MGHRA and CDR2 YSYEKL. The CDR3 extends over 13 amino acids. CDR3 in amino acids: CASSQNGDYGYTF.

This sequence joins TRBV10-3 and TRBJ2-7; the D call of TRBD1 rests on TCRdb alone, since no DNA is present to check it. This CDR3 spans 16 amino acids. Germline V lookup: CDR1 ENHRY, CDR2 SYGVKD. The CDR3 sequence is CAIGAPTGGLAYEQYF.

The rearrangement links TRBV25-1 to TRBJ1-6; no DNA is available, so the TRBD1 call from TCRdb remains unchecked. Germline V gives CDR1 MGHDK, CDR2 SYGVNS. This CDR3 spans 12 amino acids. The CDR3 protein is CASRRVNSPLHF.

CDR3 sequence reads: CSVRGQGSYKLEADTQYF. The V call is TRBV29-1, the J call TRBJ2-3; TCRdb reports TRBD1, a call that lacks DNA to check it against. Looked up from germline, CDR1 is SQVTM and CDR2 is ANQGSEA. The CDR3 covers 18 residues.